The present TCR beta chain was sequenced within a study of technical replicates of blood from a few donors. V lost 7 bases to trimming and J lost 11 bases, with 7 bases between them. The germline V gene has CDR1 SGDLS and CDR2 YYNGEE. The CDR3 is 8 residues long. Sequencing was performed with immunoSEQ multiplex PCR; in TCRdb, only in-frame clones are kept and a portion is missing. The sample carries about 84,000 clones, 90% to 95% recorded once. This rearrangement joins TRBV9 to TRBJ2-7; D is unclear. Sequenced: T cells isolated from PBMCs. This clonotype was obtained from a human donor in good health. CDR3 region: CASPPEYF. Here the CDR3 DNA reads TGTGCCAGCCCCCCAGAGTACTTC.